The 21 T cell receptor beta chains below come from one sample, sequenced in a study of PD-1 blockade in classical Hodgkin lymphoma. Brentuximab vedotin exposure varied, and every patient relapsed after autologous stem cell transplantation. Profiling relied on immunoSEQ multiplex PCR, and the TCRdb table lists in-frame clones only, not all of them. In the table there are fewer than 100,000 clones, around 90% of which are singletons. Here the sequenced sample was peripheral blood mononuclear cells (PBMCs), taken at baseline. The receptors originated from a human donor with classical Hodgkin lymphoma.

As DNA, the CDR3 is TGCGCCAGCAGCATAGCGGGGGCCAAGATGGGGAATGAGCAGTTCTTC. Protein: CASSIAGAKMGNEQFF. The gene calls are TRBV5-1 and TRBJ2-1; TRBD2 agrees at 9 bases. Per the germline V gene, CDR1 is SGHRS and CDR2 is YFSETQ. The J segment lost 7 bases and the V segment lost 4 bases, leaving 12 bases of the junction unmatched. The CDR3 runs to 16 residues.

The chain combines TRBV5-8 with TRBJ2-5; D may be TRBD1 or TRBD2 (5 bases each). The CDR3 sequence is 15 residues long. CDR1 and CDR2 (germline): SGHTS, YDEGEE. V lost 4 bases and J lost 5, with 18 bases in between. The CDR3 DNA sequence: TGTGCCAGCAGCCTCGGGACCTTAGGGTTCGAGACCCAGTACTTC. It codes for CASSLGTLGFETQYF.

CDR3 sequence (DNA): TGTGCCAGCAGTGTGGCGGGTCCGGACGGTGAAGCTTTCTTT. Protein: CASSVAGPDGEAFF. The chain employs TRBV6-1 and TRBJ1-1, with D hard to call. There are 14 residues in the CDR3. V lost 4 bases, J lost 7 bases, and 16 bases lay in between. Germline V lookup: CDR1 MNHNS, CDR2 SASEGT.

This clone came up a few times. The chain employs TRBV28 and TRBJ1-2; 7 nucleotides match TRBD1. The J segment lost 2 bases and the V segment lost 9 bases, leaving 6 bases of the junction unmatched. The CDR3 length is 13 residues. The germline CDR1 and CDR2 sequences are MDHEN and SYDVKM. The CDR3 here is CASRQGANYGYTF. The CDR3 nucleotides read TGTGCCAGTCGACAGGGAGCCAACTATGGCTACACCTTC.

This chain uses TRBV4-3 with TRBJ1-5, with D hard to call. CDR3 length: 14 residues. Trimming removed 0 bases from V and 3 bases from J, with 6 bases in between. The germline V gene has CDR1 LGHNA and CDR2 YSLEER. CDR3 loop: CASSQEFSNQPQHF. The CDR3 DNA follows: TGCGCCAGCAGCCAAGAATTTTCCAATCAGCCCCAGCATTTT.

The chain links TRBV19 to TRBJ2-2; 7 nucleotides match TRBD1. J lost 6 bases, V lost 4 bases, and 5 bases had no gene match. This CDR3 comprises 14 residues. Germline CDR1 and CDR2: LNHDA and SQIVND (reference sequence). This chain's CDR3 is CASSRDSPPGELFF. Written as DNA, the CDR3 is TGTGCCAGTAGTAGGGACAGCCCTCCCGGGGAGCTGTTTTTT.

The V call is TRBV28, the J call TRBJ1-5; D is unclear. CDR1 is MDHEN and CDR2 is SYDVKM in the germline V gene. V dropped 3 bases and J dropped 0 bases, with 9 bases sitting between them. The CDR3 is 15 amino acids. CDR3 protein: CASSLAEASNQPQHF. The CDR3 bases are TGTGCCAGCAGTTTGGCAGAAGCTAGCAATCAGCCCCAGCATTTT. Variable domain in full (rest from reference TRBV28 and TRBJ1-5): DVKVTQSSRYLVKRTGEKVFLECVQDMDHENMFWYRQDPGLGLRLIYFSYDVKMKEKGDIPEGYSVSREKKERFSLILESASTNQTSMYLCASSLAEASNQPQHFGDGTRLSIL.

V and J are TRBV6-1 and TRBJ2-7; a possible D gene is TRBD2 (5 bases). This CDR3 comprises 14 residues. The V end lost 4 bases, the J end lost 0 bases, and 10 bases lay between the germline ends. CDR1 is MNHNS and CDR2 is SASEGT in the germline V gene. Written as DNA, the CDR3 is TGTGCCAGCAGTGCTCGGAGGAGCTCCTACGAGCAGTACTTC. Translating it yields CASSARRSSYEQYF.

This clone has only one observation. CDR3 sequence (DNA): TGTGCCAGCAGTTTAGGGATGAACACTGAAGCTTTCTTT. This sequence encodes CASSLGMNTEAFF. V usage is TRBV27 and J usage is TRBJ1-1; D is uncertain. V was trimmed by 2 bases and J by 0 bases, leaving 4 bases between them. Germline CDR1 is MNHEY and CDR2 is SMNVEV (reference sequence). CDR3 length: 13 amino acids.

The J gene is TRBJ2-7, the V gene TRBV2, with D possibly TRBD1 on 6 matching bases. Trimming took off 7 bases at V and 5 bases at J, with 15 bases between the two ends. CDR3 length: 13 amino acids. The germline gives CDR1 SNHLY, CDR2 FYNNEI. The CDR3 sequence: CASKGRGFHEQYF. As DNA, the CDR3 is TGTGCCAGCAAGGGCAGGGGTTTCCACGAGCAGTACTTC.

CDR3 in DNA: TGTGCCAGCAGCCCGCTCGGGACAGGGGACTCCTACGAGCAGTACTTC. Its protein is CASSPLGTGDSYEQYF. The chain employs TRBV7-9 and TRBJ2-7; TRBD1 matches 10 bases. V gave up 5 bases and J gave up 0 bases; unmatched junction bases: 7. This CDR3 has 16 amino acids. Germline V gene sequence: CDR1 SEHNR, CDR2 FQNEAQ (reference sequence). Filled out from reference TRBV7-9 and TRBJ2-7, the complete variable domain reads DTGVSQNPRHKITKRGQNVTFRCDPISEHNRLYWYRQTLGQGPEFLTYFQNEAQLEKSRLLSDRFSAERPKGSFSTLEIQRTEQGDSAMYLCASSPLGTGDSYEQYFGPGTRLTVT.

The chain couples TRBV6-5 to TRBJ1-1; D possibly corresponds to TRBD1 (6 bases). Trimming stripped 4 bases from V and 2 bases from J, with 11 bases between. The CDR3 consists of 14 residues. CDR1 is MNHEY and CDR2 is SVGAGI in the germline V gene. The CDR3: CASSSADSNTEAFF. CDR3 nucleotides: TGTGCCAGCAGTTCCGCGGACAGTAACACTGAAGCTTTCTTT.

The chain uses TRBV19 and TRBJ1-4; D may be TRBD1 (5 bases). The CDR3 runs to 16 residues. Trimming took 3 bases from V and 3 from J, leaving 14 bases between them. Germline assignment: CDR1 LNHDA and CDR2 SQIVND (reference sequence). The CDR3 nucleotides are TGTGCCAGTAGTATGGGACGCGAGCGCGCTAATGAAAAACTGTTTTTT. Amino acid sequence: CASSMGRERANEKLFF.

V and J are TRBV28 and TRBJ2-2, with D possibly called TRBD1 or TRBD2 (5 bases each). Trimming removed 6 bases at V and 2 bases at J, with 13 bases between. The CDR3 contains 15 residues. Germline V gene lookup returns CDR1 MDHEN and CDR2 SYDVKM. The CDR3 reads CASRWGTLNTGELFF. Here the CDR3 DNA reads TGTGCCAGCAGATGGGGGACCTTAAACACCGGGGAGCTGTTTTTT.

The chain has TRBV6-6 and TRBJ2-7; maybe TRBD2 (6 bases). Per germline, CDR1 MNHNY and CDR2 SVGAGI (reference sequence). The ends were cut back, 3 bases at V and 4 bases at J, with 19 bases in the middle. The CDR3 has 16 amino acids. The CDR3 region is CASSYGSGEIGYEQYF. CDR3 DNA sequence: TGTGCCAGCAGTTATGGGTCGGGGGAAATTGGGTACGAGCAGTACTTC.

The rearrangement links TRBV6-1 to TRBJ2-7; the D gene is possibly TRBD2 (6 bases). Germline CDR1 is MNHNS and CDR2 is SASEGT. V was trimmed by 6 bases and J by 6 bases, leaving 15 bases between them. The CDR3 contains 13 residues. This CDR3 reads CASSGGLGGEQYF. CDR3 bases: TGTGCCAGCAGCGGAGGGCTCGGGGGCGAGCAGTACTTC.

This clone showed up just once. CDR3 in amino acids: CASSLFQLSIGGYTF. CDR3 DNA: TGTGCCAGCAGTCTCTTTCAGCTCTCAATCGGGGGCTACACCTTC. The V gene is TRBV6-5, the J gene TRBJ1-2; D is undetermined. This CDR3 has 15 amino acids. Trimming took off 5 bases at V and 8 bases at J, with 21 bases between the two ends. From germline, CDR1 is MNHEY and CDR2 SVGAGI.

The rearrangement links TRBV18 to TRBJ1-4; possibly TRBD1 for D (5 bases). Trimming pared 5 bases from V and 7 bases from J, leaving 17 bases between. This CDR3 is built from 15 residues. Looked up from germline, CDR1 is KGHSH and CDR2 is LQKENI. CDR3 amino acids: CASSSRDVRTEKLFF. DNA for the CDR3: TGTGCCAGCTCAAGCCGGGACGTTAGAACTGAAAAACTGTTTTTT.

Notes on this clone: Other DNA sequences within the sample encode an identical CDR3. The V and J genes are TRBV2 and TRBJ1-2; D remains ambiguous. V lost 4 bases to trimming and J lost 5 bases, with 8 bases between them. Germline-derived CDR1 and CDR2 are SNHLY and FYNNEI. The CDR3 runs to 12 residues. CDR3 DNA sequence: TGTGCCAGCAGTGCCTCGGGATATGGCTACACCTTC. It codes for CASSASGYGYTF.

The genes are TRBV6-5 and TRBJ1-1; D is ambiguous. This CDR3 is built from 13 residues. V was trimmed by 2 bases and J by 3 bases, leaving 7 bases between them. Looked up from germline, CDR1 is MNHEY and CDR2 is SVGAGI. CDR3 protein: CASSYEADTEAFF. DNA for the CDR3: TGTGCCAGCAGTTACGAGGCAGACACTGAAGCTTTCTTT.

V is TRBV29-1 and J is TRBJ2-1, with a weak D call TRBD2 (6 bases). CDR1 is SQVTM and CDR2 is ANQGSEA in the germline V gene. Trimming shortened V by 6 bases and J by 7 bases, and 16 bases separated the two germline ends. The CDR3 is 13 residues long. The CDR3 coding sequence is TGCAGCGTAGGGGAGGTGTGGGGGAATGAGCAGTTCTTC. Its protein product is CSVGEVWGNEQFF.